The TCR beta chain under discussion was sequenced for a study of CD8+CD57+ T cells in acquired aplastic anemia (dated by TCRdb to the late 2010s). About the study as a whole: DNA extracted from sorted CD4+ and CD8+ cells had a mean of approximately 3.4 ug, with a range of roughly 0.18 to 27.4 ug. CD8+CD57+ expansion was defined as frequency above the mean frequency observed in healthy subjects.

Genomic DNA was used as template for profiling of TCR beta VDJ combinations and CDR3 sequences. An Illumina HiSeq 2000 was the platform used for TCR repertoire sequencing. The authors' pipeline ran thus. TRBV/TRBJ rearrangement plots, CDR3 size and DJ length profiles, and Simpson's diversity index were used to assess repertoires. The most abundant DNA sequence in the deep sequencing data was defined as the immunodominant clone. CDR3 amino acid sequences were checked for sharing across subjects and were also compared against the VDJdb database and published repertoires. The public reads were reanalyzed by TCRdb: fastp trimming at Q25, MiXCR alignment, in-frame beta chains only. All rows with the same CDR3 protein become a single entry with the most common DNA and genes. TCRdb, not the authors, supplied the V and J calls. The sample yields hundreds of thousands of distinct CDR3 sequences; roughly 50% were counted once. The ten largest account for 15% to 20% of the sample.

With regard to this clonotype: Its cognate antigen has yet to be identified. The sample holds no much larger clone one base away, and base qualities are not on file.

The patients picked for sequencing were ones in whom flow cytometry had shown an expansion of CD8+CD57+ cells. All patients had severe acquired aplastic anemia diagnosed by International Study of Aplastic Anemia and Agranulocytosis and Camitta criteria. No patient had received any therapy when blood was sampled. In this study, sorted CD4+ and CD8+ T cells from the blood of healthy subjects and of severe aplastic anemia patients had their TCR repertoires deep-sequenced. Patients were enrolled under clinicaltrials.gov protocols 00001620, 01623167, 00001397, 00071045, 00081523 and 00961064 in the USA. Ficoll-Paque density gradient centrifugation was used to isolate peripheral blood mononuclear cells. Before DNA was extracted, CD4+ and CD8+ T cells were sorted using either FACS or magnetic beads. CDR1 and CDR2, per the germline V gene, are SQVTM and ANQGSEA. The CDR3 spans 13 residues, from the cysteine through the phenylalanine. Left in the record is the CDR3 DNA by itself, 39 bases read in frame from the first base. The junction shows trimming of 2 bases on V and 2 bases on J, plus 9 bases between the germline ends.

The study at large found these results: Although 25 to 30 CD8+ CDR3 sequences were shared by patients and controls, these sequences appeared highly expressed in patients and within the immunodominant clones of patients. Patients and healthy controls showed no significant difference in CD8+ Simpson's diversity (P=0.060).

The V and J genes are TRBV29-1 and TRBJ1-2; no D gene is confidently identified. The sample was sorted CD4+, CD8+, or CD8+CD57+ T cells (not recorded which) from PBMCs. This clonotype was obtained from a human donor with aplastic anemia. The nucleotides read TGCAGCGTTGAAATAGGCCCAAACTATGGCTACACCTTC. It translates as CSVEIGPNYGYTF.